A selection of T cell receptor beta chains follows, all from one sample in a study of CD8 T cells in ankylosing spondylitis. TCRdb recomputed calls from the 5' RACE reads with MiXCR, one row per CDR3 protein. The repertoire holds 180,000 or so distinct CDR3 sequences, with around a tenth as singletons. Sequenced sample: blood, either unsorted or a sorted T cell fraction (not recorded which). The source is a male donor with ankylosing spondylitis or in good health (not recorded which). Both conserved end residues are part of each CDR3. D genes are given only for firm matches. Clone size appears in some rows only: once, few, many, or a class for an expanded clone.

V gene: TRBV20-1
D gene: NA
clone size: few
J gene: TRBJ2-1
CDR3 protein: CSARDADLPRGYNEQFF
CDR3 DNA: TGCAGTGCTAGAGATGCCGATCTGCCCCGGGGATACAATGAGCAGTTCTTC

V gene: TRBV27
D gene: TRBD2
clone size: few
J gene: TRBJ2-1
CDR3 protein: CASSRLAYNEQFF
CDR3 DNA: TGTGCCAGCAGCCGACTAGCGTACAATGAGCAGTTCTTC

V gene: TRBV5-4
D gene: NA
clone size: many
J gene: TRBJ2-7
CDR3 protein: CASSRDRNSYEQYF
CDR3 DNA: TGTGCCAGCAGCCGGGACCGCAACTCCTACGAGCAGTACTTC

V gene: TRBV29-1
D gene: NA
clone size: few
J gene: TRBJ2-3
CDR3 protein: CSVVVRADTQYF
CDR3 DNA: TGCAGCGTTGTAGTCAGGGCCGATACGCAGTATTTT

V gene: TRBV5-1
D gene: TRBD1
clone size: many
J gene: TRBJ2-7
CDR3 protein: CASSWTGGLSSYEQYF
CDR3 DNA: TGCGCCAGCAGCTGGACAGGGGGACTCAGCTCCTACGAGCAGTACTTC

V gene: TRBV20-1
D gene: NA
clone size: many
J gene: TRBJ2-7
CDR3 protein: CSARSPRAGATYEQYF
CDR3 DNA: TGCAGTGCTAGAAGCCCACGGGCAGGGGCCACCTACGAGCAGTACTTC

V gene: TRBV7-8
D gene: NA
clone size: many
J gene: TRBJ1-5
CDR3 protein: CASSLEAGLGNQPQHF
CDR3 DNA: TGTGCCAGCAGCTTAGAGGCCGGGCTCGGCAATCAGCCCCAGCATTTT

V gene: TRBV7-8
D gene: TRBD2
clone size: NA
J gene: TRBJ2-1
CDR3 protein: CASSYQVAGSSYNEQFF
CDR3 DNA: TGTGCCAGCAGCTACCAGGTAGCGGGAAGCTCCTACAATGAGCAGTTCTTC

V gene: TRBV28
D gene: TRBD1
clone size: many
J gene: TRBJ2-1
CDR3 protein: CASRALLGQGSYNEQFF
CDR3 DNA: TGTGCCAGCAGAGCCCTCCTTGGACAGGGGTCCTACAATGAGCAGTTCTTC

V gene: TRBV7-6
D gene: NA
clone size: many
J gene: TRBJ1-3
CDR3 protein: CASSLDSISGNTIYF
CDR3 DNA: TGTGCCAGCAGCTTAGACTCAATCTCTGGAAACACCATATATTTT

V gene: TRBV6-5
D gene: TRBD1
clone size: NA
J gene: TRBJ2-7
CDR3 protein: CGSSYERGQVYEQYF
CDR3 DNA: TGTGGCAGCAGTTACGAGAGGGGGCAAGTATACGAGCAGTACTTC

V gene: TRBV4-2
D gene: NA
clone size: many
J gene: TRBJ1-5
CDR3 protein: CASSLTAASKQPQHF
CDR3 DNA: TGTGCCAGCAGCTTGACAGCCGCGAGCAAGCAGCCCCAGCATTTT

V gene: TRBV9
D gene: NA
clone size: many
J gene: TRBJ2-2
CDR3 protein: CASSVGVNTGELFF
CDR3 DNA: TGTGCCAGCAGCGTAGGAGTTAACACCGGGGAGCTGTTTTTT

V gene: TRBV20-1
D gene: TRBD2
clone size: NA
J gene: TRBJ2-7
CDR3 protein: CCASVTSGRSFSYEQYF
CDR3 DNA: TGCTGCGCTAGTGTGACTAGCGGGAGGTCTTTCTCCTACGAGCAGTACTTC

V gene: TRBV3-1
D gene: NA
clone size: few
J gene: TRBJ1-2
CDR3 protein: CASSQPPPSNYGYTF
CDR3 DNA: TGTGCCAGCAGCCAACCCCCGCCTTCTAACTATGGCTACACCTTC

V gene: TRBV6-1
D gene: TRBD1
clone size: many
J gene: TRBJ2-7
CDR3 protein: CASSRDRGFYEQYF
CDR3 DNA: TGTGCCAGCAGTAGGGACAGGGGGTTTTACGAGCAGTACTTC

V gene: TRBV5-1
D gene: TRBD2
clone size: NA
J gene: TRBJ2-2
CDR3 protein: CASSLGLAGVTGELFF
CDR3 DNA: TGCGCCAGCAGCTTGGGACTAGCGGGCGTCACCGGGGAGCTGTTTTTT

V gene: TRBV20-1
D gene: TRBD2
clone size: many
J gene: TRBJ2-7
CDR3 protein: CSAEPSGENYEQYF
CDR3 DNA: TGCAGTGCTGAACCTAGCGGGGAGAACTACGAGCAGTACTTC

V gene: TRBV11-2
D gene: NA
clone size: many
J gene: TRBJ2-3
CDR3 protein: CASSLPRQIGQYF
CDR3 DNA: TGTGCCAGCAGCTTACCCCGACAAATCGGGCAGTATTTT

V gene: TRBV11-2
D gene: TRBD2
clone size: NA
J gene: TRBJ2-2
CDR3 protein: CASSLDEGLAGELFF
CDR3 DNA: TGTGCCAGCAGCTTAGATGAAGGACTAGCGGGGGAGCTGTTTTTT

V gene: TRBV25-1
D gene: NA
clone size: NA
J gene: TRBJ2-2
CDR3 protein: CASSAGQSRTGELFF
CDR3 DNA: TGTGCCAGCAGTGCCGGACAGTCCCGGACCGGGGAGCTGTTTTTT

V gene: TRBV29-1
D gene: NA
clone size: many
J gene: TRBJ1-2
CDR3 protein: CSVEDLDRGYTF
CDR3 DNA: TGCAGCGTTGAAGATCTGGACCGCGGCTACACCTTC

V gene: TRBV28
D gene: TRBD1
clone size: few
J gene: TRBJ2-7
CDR3 protein: CASSWDRDVNEQYF
CDR3 DNA: TGTGCCAGCAGTTGGGACAGGGATGTAAACGAGCAGTACTTC

V gene: TRBV5-1
D gene: NA
clone size: few
J gene: TRBJ1-2
CDR3 protein: CASSQDSPWGYTF
CDR3 DNA: TGCGCCAGCAGCCAGGACAGCCCCTGGGGCTACACCTTC

V gene: TRBV5-1
D gene: NA
clone size: many
J gene: TRBJ2-7
CDR3 protein: CATNRDGTYEQYF
CDR3 DNA: TGCGCCACCAACCGGGACGGAACCTACGAGCAGTACTTC

V gene: TRBV4-3
D gene: TRBD1
clone size: few
J gene: TRBJ1-5
CDR3 protein: CASSQDRDRYQPQHF
CDR3 DNA: TGCGCCAGCAGCCAAGACCGGGACAGATATCAGCCCCAGCATTTT

V gene: TRBV7-2
D gene: NA
clone size: NA
J gene: TRBJ1-4
CDR3 protein: CASSFEQGANEKLFF
CDR3 DNA: TGTGCCAGCAGCTTCGAGCAGGGAGCTAATGAAAAACTGTTTTTT

V gene: TRBV24-1
D gene: NA
clone size: many
J gene: TRBJ2-1
CDR3 protein: CATSTGFSEQFF
CDR3 DNA: TGTGCCACGAGTACAGGATTCTCTGAGCAGTTCTTC

V gene: TRBV20-1
D gene: TRBD2
clone size: many
J gene: TRBJ2-7
CDR3 protein: CSARDKLAGIYEQYF
CDR3 DNA: TGCAGTGCTAGAGATAAGCTAGCGGGAATCTACGAGCAGTACTTC

V gene: TRBV9
D gene: NA
clone size: many
J gene: TRBJ1-4
CDR3 protein: CASSVSDGPKGELFF
CDR3 DNA: TGTGCCAGCAGCGTATCGGACGGTCCGAAGGGGGAACTGTTTTTT

V gene: TRBV20-1
D gene: NA
clone size: many
J gene: TRBJ1-3
CDR3 protein: CSARTPQGISGNTIYF
CDR3 DNA: TGCAGTGCTAGAACCCCCCAGGGTATCTCTGGAAACACCATATATTTT

V gene: TRBV12-3/TRBV12-4
D gene: TRBD2
clone size: many
J gene: TRBJ2-5
CDR3 protein: CASSPITGGQETQYF
CDR3 DNA: TGTGCCAGCAGCCCCATTACGGGGGGGCAAGAGACCCAGTACTTC

V gene: TRBV5-1
D gene: NA
clone size: many
J gene: TRBJ1-6
CDR3 protein: CASSLYGSSYNSPLHF
CDR3 DNA: TGCGCCAGCAGCTTGTACGGTAGCTCCTATAATTCACCCCTCCACTTT

V gene: TRBV6-1
D gene: TRBD2
clone size: many
J gene: TRBJ2-1
CDR3 protein: CASRLEGLAGADEQFF
CDR3 DNA: TGTGCCAGCAGGCTAGAGGGGCTAGCGGGAGCCGATGAGCAGTTCTTC

V gene: TRBV5-5
D gene: NA
clone size: many
J gene: TRBJ2-7
CDR3 protein: CASSLGFRGGNYEQYF
CDR3 DNA: TGTGCCAGCAGCTTGGGGTTCAGGGGAGGTAACTACGAGCAGTACTTC

V gene: TRBV7-2
D gene: TRBD1
clone size: many
J gene: TRBJ1-1
CDR3 protein: CASSSRQGRNTEAFF
CDR3 DNA: TGTGCCAGCAGCTCTCGACAGGGTCGGAACACTGAAGCTTTCTTT

V gene: TRBV20-1
D gene: TRBD2
clone size: few
J gene: TRBJ2-3
CDR3 protein: CSATTSGGTDTQYF
CDR3 DNA: TGCAGTGCTACCACTAGCGGGGGCACAGATACGCAGTATTTT

V gene: TRBV7-2
D gene: NA
clone size: few
J gene: TRBJ1-1
CDR3 protein: CASSLKGRTAGGTEAFF
CDR3 DNA: TGTGCCAGCAGCCTCAAAGGTAGAACTGCCGGTGGCACTGAAGCTTTCTTT

V gene: TRBV5-1
D gene: NA
clone size: many
J gene: TRBJ2-3
CDR3 protein: CASSYLTWGASTDTQYF
CDR3 DNA: TGCGCCAGCAGCTACCTGACGTGGGGGGCGAGCACAGATACGCAGTATTTT

V gene: TRBV5-1
D gene: NA
clone size: NA
J gene: TRBJ2-7
CDR3 protein: CASSLGVTGTYPYEQYF
CDR3 DNA: TGCGCCAGCAGCTTGGGCGTGACAGGCACTTATCCCTACGAGCAGTACTTC

V gene: TRBV5-1
D gene: NA
clone size: NA
J gene: TRBJ1-1
CDR3 protein: CASSLGAGTDTEAFF
CDR3 DNA: TGCGCCAGCAGCTTGGGGGCAGGCACGGACACTGAAGCTTTCTTT

V gene: TRBV20-1
D gene: NA
clone size: many
J gene: TRBJ2-3
CDR3 protein: CSVDSGSSTDTQYF
CDR3 DNA: TGCAGTGTTGATAGCGGCTCCTCCACAGATACGCAGTATTTT

V gene: TRBV27
D gene: NA
clone size: few
J gene: TRBJ2-2
CDR3 protein: CASSLSLAGELFF
CDR3 DNA: TGTGCCAGCAGTTTATCCCTCGCTGGGGAGCTGTTTTTT

V gene: TRBV29-1
D gene: NA
clone size: many
J gene: TRBJ2-6
CDR3 protein: CSVHKPDSSGANVLTF
CDR3 DNA: TGCAGCGTACACAAACCGGACAGCTCTGGGGCCAACGTCCTGACTTTC